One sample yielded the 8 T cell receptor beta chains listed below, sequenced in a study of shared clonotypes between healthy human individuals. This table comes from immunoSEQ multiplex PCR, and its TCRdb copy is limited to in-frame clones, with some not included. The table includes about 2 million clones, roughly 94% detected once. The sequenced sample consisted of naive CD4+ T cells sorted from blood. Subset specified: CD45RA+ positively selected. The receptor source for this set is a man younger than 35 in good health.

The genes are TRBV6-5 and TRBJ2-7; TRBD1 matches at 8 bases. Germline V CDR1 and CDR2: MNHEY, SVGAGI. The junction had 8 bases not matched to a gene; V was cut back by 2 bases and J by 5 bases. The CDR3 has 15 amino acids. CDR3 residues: CASSYGNRGVDEQYF. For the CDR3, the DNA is TGTGCCAGCAGTTACGGGAACAGGGGGGTCGACGAGCAGTACTTC.

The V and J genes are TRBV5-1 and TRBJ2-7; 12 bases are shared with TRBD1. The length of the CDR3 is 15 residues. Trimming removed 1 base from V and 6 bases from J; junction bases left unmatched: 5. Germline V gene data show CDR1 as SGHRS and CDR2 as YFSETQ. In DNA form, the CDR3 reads TGCGCCAGCAGCTTGACGGGACAGGGGGCTTCCGAGCAGTACTTC. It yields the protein CASSLTGQGASEQYF.

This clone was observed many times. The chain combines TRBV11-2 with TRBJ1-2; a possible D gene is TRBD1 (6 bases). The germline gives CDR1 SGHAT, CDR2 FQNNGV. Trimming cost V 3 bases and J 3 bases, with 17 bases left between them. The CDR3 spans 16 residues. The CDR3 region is CASSFKRDIQHYGYTF. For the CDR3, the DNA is TGTGCCAGCAGCTTTAAAAGGGACATCCAGCACTATGGCTACACCTTC. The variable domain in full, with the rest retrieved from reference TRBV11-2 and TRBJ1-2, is EAGVAQSPRYKIIEKRQSVAFWCNPISGHATLYWYQQILGQGPKLLIQFQNNGVVDDSQLPKDRFSAERLKGVDSTLKIQPAKLEDSAVYLCASSFKRDIQHYGYTFGSGTRLTVV.

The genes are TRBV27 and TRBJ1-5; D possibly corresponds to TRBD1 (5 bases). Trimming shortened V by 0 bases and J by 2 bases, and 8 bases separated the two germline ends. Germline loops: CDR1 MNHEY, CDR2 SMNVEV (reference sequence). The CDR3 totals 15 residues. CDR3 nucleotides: TGTGCCAGCAGTTTATCGATACAGGGCAATCAGCCCCAGCATTTT. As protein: CASSLSIQGNQPQHF.

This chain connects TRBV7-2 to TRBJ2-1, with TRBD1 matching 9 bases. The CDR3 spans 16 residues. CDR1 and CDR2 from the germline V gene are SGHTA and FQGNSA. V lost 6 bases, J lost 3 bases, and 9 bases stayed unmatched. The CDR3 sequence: CASRETGTGIYNEQFF. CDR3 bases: TGTGCCAGCAGAGAAACCGGGACAGGGATCTACAATGAGCAGTTCTTC.

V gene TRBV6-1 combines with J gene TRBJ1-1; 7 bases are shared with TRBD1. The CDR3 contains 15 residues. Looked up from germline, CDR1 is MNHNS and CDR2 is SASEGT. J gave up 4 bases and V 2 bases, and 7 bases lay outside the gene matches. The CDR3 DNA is TGTGCCAGCAGTGAATGGCAGGGGGGTATCACTGAAGCTTTCTTT. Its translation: CASSEWQGGITEAFF.

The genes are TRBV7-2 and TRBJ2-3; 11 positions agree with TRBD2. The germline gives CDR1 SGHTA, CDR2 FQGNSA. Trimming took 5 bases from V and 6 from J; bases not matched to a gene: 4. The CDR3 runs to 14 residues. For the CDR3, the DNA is TGTGCCAGCAGCCCTATAGCGGGAGGGGATACGCAGTATTTT. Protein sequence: CASSPIAGGDTQYF. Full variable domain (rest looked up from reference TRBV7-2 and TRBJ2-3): GAGVSQSPSNKVTEKGKDVELRCDPISGHTALYWYRQSLGQGLEFLIYFQGNSAPDKSGLPSDRFSAERTGGSVSTLTIQRTQQEDSAVYLCASSPIAGGDTQYFGPGTRLTVL.

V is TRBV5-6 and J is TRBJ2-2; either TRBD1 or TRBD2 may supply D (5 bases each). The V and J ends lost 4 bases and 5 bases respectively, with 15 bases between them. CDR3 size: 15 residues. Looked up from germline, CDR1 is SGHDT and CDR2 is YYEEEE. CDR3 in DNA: TGTGCCAGCAGCATAGACAGAGGGGAGACCGGGGAGCTGTTTTTT. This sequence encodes CASSIDRGETGELFF.